These 15 T cell receptor beta chains originate from one sample sequenced in a study of shared clonotypes between healthy human individuals. Profiling relied on immunoSEQ multiplex PCR, and the TCRdb table lists in-frame clones only, not all of them. The sample yields approximately 740,000 clones, around 72% seen once. The sample was memory CD4+ T cells sorted from blood. The subset was: CD45RA-negative fraction. These receptors originate from a woman aged 25 to 45 in good health.

This clone was counted between two and nine times. The V and J genes are TRBV11-2 and TRBJ2-5, with D perhaps TRBD2 (5 bases). There are 14 residues in the CDR3. CDR1 and CDR2 (germline): SGHAT, FQNNGV. V was clipped by 3 bases and J by 3 bases, with 11 bases between them. The CDR3 region is CASSLDWNKETQYF. The CDR3 region has the DNA TGTGCCAGCAGCTTGGACTGGAACAAAGAGACCCAGTACTTC.

This clone was seen more than once but under ten times. The chain recombines TRBV6-9 with TRBJ2-5, with a tentative D call TRBD1 (5 bases). The CDR3 extends over 11 amino acids. Trimming stripped 10 bases from V and 3 bases from J, with 9 bases between. Germline V CDR1 and CDR2: MNHGY, SVAAGI. The CDR3 spells CANRREETQYF. The CDR3 region has the DNA TGTGCCAACCGCAGGGAAGAGACCCAGTACTTC.

This clone was seen just once. J is TRBJ2-2 and V is TRBV7-9; TRBD2 matches at 10 bases. The CDR3 is 15 amino acids. CDR1 and CDR2 (germline): SEHNR, FQNEAQ (reference sequence). J lost 7 bases, V lost 5 bases, and 7 bases had no gene match. The DNA of the CDR3 is TGTGCCAGCAGCCGGAATAGCGGGAGGAGCGGGGAGCTGTTTTTT. Translated, it gives CASSRNSGRSGELFF.

This chain connects TRBV5-1 to TRBJ2-1, with a tentative D call TRBD1 (5 bases). The CDR3 is made up of 15 amino acids. V was trimmed by 7 bases and J by 9 bases, leaving 23 bases between them. Germline loops: CDR1 SGHRS, CDR2 YFSETQ. CDR3: CASARVGPASSEQFF. DNA of the CDR3: TGCGCCAGCGCCCGAGTGGGGCCGGCTTCGAGTGAGCAGTTCTTC.

The rearrangement joins TRBV27 to TRBJ2-1, with D perhaps assigned TRBD1 or TRBD2 (5 bases each). The CDR3 has 15 residues. CDR1 and CDR2 from the germline V gene are MNHEY and SMNVEV (reference sequence). V lost 6 bases, J lost 2 bases, and 14 bases lay in between. CDR3 DNA sequence: TGTGCCAGCAGCACCGGGACCCCGACCTACAATGAGCAGTTCTTC. This encodes CASSTGTPTYNEQFF.

This clone was found once. The rearrangement uses TRBV7-9 and TRBJ2-1; D uncertain. Germline-derived CDR1 and CDR2 are SEHNR and FQNEAQ (reference sequence). V dropped 0 bases and J dropped 10 bases, with 10 bases sitting between them. The CDR3 runs 13 residues. CDR3 in amino acids: CASSLAGSNEQFF. The CDR3 DNA reads TGTGCCAGCAGCTTAGCAGGGTCTAACGAGCAGTTCTTC.

The rearrangement uses TRBV5-6 and TRBJ2-1; 15 nucleotides agree with TRBD2. Germline trimming cut 0 bases from V and 9 bases from J; bases unmatched to any gene: 1. CDR3 size: 15 residues. Germline lookup yields CDR1 SGHDT and CDR2 YYEEEE. This CDR3 is CASSLGTSGRGEQFF. The CDR3 DNA sequence: TGTGCCAGCAGCTTGGGGACTAGCGGGAGGGGTGAGCAGTTCTTC.

This clone turned up a few times. CDR3 sequence: CASSFLGGPGDTQYF. CDR3 sequence (DNA): TGTGCCAGCAGTTTTTTGGGAGGGCCCGGAGATACGCAGTATTTT. This chain joins TRBV27 and TRBJ2-3; 7 positions match TRBD2. The V and J ends lost 3 bases and 5 bases, in that order; junction bases with no gene match: 8. The CDR3 loop spans 15 amino acids. The germline V gene encodes CDR1 MNHEY and CDR2 SMNVEV (reference sequence).

This clone came up a few times. The V call is TRBV19, the J call TRBJ2-1, with D maybe TRBD1 (6 bases). Germline-derived CDR1 and CDR2 are LNHDA and SQIVND (reference sequence). The V and J ends lost 1 base and 6 bases respectively, with 13 bases between them. The CDR3 totals 15 residues. CDR3 sequence (DNA): TGTGCCAGTAGTATAGCTCCAGGGGTGGCCAATGAGCAGTTCTTC. Translating gives CASSIAPGVANEQFF.

The V call is TRBV7-9, the J call TRBJ1-2; perhaps TRBD1 as D (6 bases). The germline CDR1 and CDR2 sequences are SEHNR and FQNEAQ (reference sequence). The CDR3 sequence is 16 residues long. Trimming left V 5 bases short and J 8 bases short, with 24 bases between. The DNA of the CDR3 is TGTGCCAGCAGCCTTTCAGGACAGTCGGGAATTGGAGGCTACACCTTC. This sequence encodes CASSLSGQSGIGGYTF.

DNA of the CDR3: TGCGCCAGCAGCCCATGGGGGGGCAATCAGCCCCAGCATTTT. Amino acid sequence: CASSPWGGNQPQHF. The J gene is TRBJ1-5, the V gene TRBV5-1, with a possible D match to TRBD1 (5 bases). The V end was cut by 4 bases, the J end by 2 bases, with 10 bases between. The CDR3 has 14 amino acids. CDR1 SGHRS and CDR2 YFSETQ come from the germline V gene.

This clone has more than one count but fewer than ten. This chain connects TRBV28 to TRBJ2-2; TRBD2 matches 11 bases. V shed 1 base, J shed 4 bases, and the junction held 5 bases outside the gene matches. Per germline, CDR1 MDHEN and CDR2 SYDVKM. The CDR3 extends over 17 amino acids. The CDR3 coding sequence is TGTGCCAGCAGTTTATTCCTAGCGGGAGGTGGCACCGGGGAGCTGTTTTTT. Translated, it gives CASSLFLAGGGTGELFF.

The rearrangement uses TRBV29-1 and TRBJ1-1; the D gene is possibly TRBD1 (6 bases). The V gene's germline CDR1 is SQVTM and CDR2 ANQGSEA. V was pared by 5 bases and J by 0 bases, with 10 bases between. The CDR3 has 13 amino acids. Written as DNA, the CDR3 is TGCAGCGTTACCGGACAGTTGAACACTGAAGCTTTCTTT. Translated, it gives CSVTGQLNTEAFF.

The rearrangement uses TRBV28 and TRBJ1-5; D uncertain. Trimming removed 2 bases at V and 0 bases at J, with 8 bases between. CDR3 size: 15 residues. Germline CDR1 and CDR2: MDHEN and SYDVKM. CDR3 residues: CASSLPVHSNQPQHF. For the CDR3, the DNA is TGTGCCAGCAGTTTACCGGTACATAGCAATCAGCCCCAGCATTTT.

Only a few counts were recorded for this clone. This sequence joins TRBV19 and TRBJ1-1, with D unclear. V gave up 3 bases and J gave up 1 base, with 9 bases separating them. Germline V lookup: CDR1 LNHDA, CDR2 SQIVND (reference sequence). The CDR3 runs to 14 residues. CDR3 coding DNA: TGTGCCAGTAGTATGGCGAGAGAGAACACTGAAGCTTTCTTT. Amino acid sequence: CASSMARENTEAFF.